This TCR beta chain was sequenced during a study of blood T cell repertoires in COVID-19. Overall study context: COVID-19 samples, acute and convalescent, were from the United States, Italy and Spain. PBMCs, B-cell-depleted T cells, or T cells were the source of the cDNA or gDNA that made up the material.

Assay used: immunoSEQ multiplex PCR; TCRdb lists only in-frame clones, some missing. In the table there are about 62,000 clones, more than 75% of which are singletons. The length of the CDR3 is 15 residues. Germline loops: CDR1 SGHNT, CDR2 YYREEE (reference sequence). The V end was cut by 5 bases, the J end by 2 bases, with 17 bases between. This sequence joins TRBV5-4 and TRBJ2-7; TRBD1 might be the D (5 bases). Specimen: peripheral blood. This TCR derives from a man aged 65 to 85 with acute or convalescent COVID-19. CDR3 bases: TGTGCCAGCAGAAATCCGACAGCCCAAACCTACGAGCAGTACTTC. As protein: CASRNPTAQTYEQYF.